Sequencing of this T cell receptor beta chain was carried out in a study of T cells in women clearing cervical HPV infection. J gave up 2 bases and V 6 bases, and 7 bases lay outside the gene matches. This CDR3 comprises 15 residues. CDR1 is SGHTA and CDR2 is FQGNSA in the germline V gene. The assay was immunoSEQ multiplex PCR, and TCRdb's table has in-frame clones only and misses some. This sample's table has 45,000 to 50,000 clones. In regard to this clone: Coverage ceases 3 residues before the CDR3 finishes, and the germline J gene fills in the end.

The chain recombines TRBV7-2 with TRBJ2-5, with TRBD2 matching over 9 bases. The specimen sequenced was blood buffy coat. The sequence came from a woman between 18 and 69 years old with a cervical HPV16 infection that either progressed to CIN3+ or cleared (not recorded which). The covered CDR3 bases are TGTGCCAGCAGGAAAATAGCGGGAGCGCAAGAGACC. Amino acid sequence: CASRKIAGAQET. The whole CDR3 region reads CASRKIAGAQETQYF.